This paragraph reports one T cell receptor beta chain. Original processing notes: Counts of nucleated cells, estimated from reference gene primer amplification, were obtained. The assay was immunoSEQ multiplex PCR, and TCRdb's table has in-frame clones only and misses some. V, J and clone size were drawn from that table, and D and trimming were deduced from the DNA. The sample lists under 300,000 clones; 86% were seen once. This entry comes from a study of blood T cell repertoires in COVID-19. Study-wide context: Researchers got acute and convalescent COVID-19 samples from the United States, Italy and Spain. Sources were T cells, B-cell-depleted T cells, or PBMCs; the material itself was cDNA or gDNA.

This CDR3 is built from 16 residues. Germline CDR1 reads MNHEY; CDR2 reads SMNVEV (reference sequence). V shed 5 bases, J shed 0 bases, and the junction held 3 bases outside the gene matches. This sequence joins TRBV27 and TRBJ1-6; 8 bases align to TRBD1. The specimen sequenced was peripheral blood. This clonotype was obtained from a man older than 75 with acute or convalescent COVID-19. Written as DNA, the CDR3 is TGTGCCAGCAGTCCCGACAGGGGCTCCTATAATTCACCCCTCCACTTT. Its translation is CASSPDRGSYNSPLHF.